These 20 T cell receptor beta chains were sequenced from one sample in a study of T cell repertoires in cytomegalovirus infection. TCRdb processed the reads anew with MiXCR; each CDR3 protein has one entry. The sample comprises nearly 700,000 distinct CDR3 sequences, 30% to 40% of which are singletons, and around a sixth rests with the top ten. Their recognized antigens are unknown. Sample: cultured PBMCs, taken from culture after CMV antigen stimulation. All receptors come from a human donor in good health (CMV status not recorded). Some clones in this sample may be carry-over from other donors' samples.

This clonotype has only a few counts. The CDR3 nucleotides read TGTGCCAGCAGCCGACGACAGGGCTACTACGAGCAGTACTTC. Its protein product is CASSRRQGYYEQYF. The chain combines TRBV28 with TRBJ2-7, with 7 nucleotides matching TRBD1. Per germline, CDR1 MDHEN and CDR2 SYDVKM. This CDR3 contains 14 residues. V was clipped by 6 bases and J by 3 bases; unmatched bases: 8.

V usage is TRBV7-2 and J usage is TRBJ1-1; D may be TRBD1 (5 bases). Trimming stripped 5 bases from V and 3 bases from J, with 22 bases between. This CDR3 spans 17 amino acids. Looked up from germline, CDR1 is SGHTA and CDR2 is FQGNSA. The DNA for the CDR3 is TGTGCCAGCAGCGGTGGGGGAGGGTTTGATAGGTACACTGAAGCTTTCTTT. It yields the protein CASSGGGGFDRYTEAFF.

This clonotype has at least ten counts. This chain uses TRBV7-2 with TRBJ1-1; TRBD1 matches 7 bases. The CDR3 contains 15 residues. From germline, CDR1 is SGHTA and CDR2 FQGNSA. V lost 5 bases, J lost 3 bases, and 9 bases stayed unmatched. CDR3 region: CASSEYRGGDTEAFF. Here the CDR3 DNA reads TGTGCCAGCAGCGAATACAGGGGAGGGGACACTGAAGCTTTCTTT. Supplemented by reference TRBV7-2 and TRBJ1-1, the full variable domain reads GAGVSQSPSNKVTEKGKDVELRCDPISGHTALYWYRQSLGQGLEFLIYFQGNSAPDKSGLPSDRFSAERTGGSVSTLTIQRTQQEDSAVYLCASSEYRGGDTEAFFGQGTRLTVV.

This clonotype came up many times. The chain carries TRBV7-2 and TRBJ1-1; the D gene is possibly TRBD1 (5 bases). V dropped 5 bases and J dropped 6 bases, with 10 bases sitting between them. The CDR3 covers 12 residues. In germline, CDR1 is SGHTA, CDR2 FQGNSA. Written as DNA, the CDR3 is TGTGCCAGCAGCCCTTCGGGGGCTGAAGCTTTCTTT. It translates to CASSPSGAEAFF.

This clonotype has more than one count but fewer than ten. This chain links TRBV7-6 with TRBJ1-6, with TRBD1 identical over 7 bases. CDR3 length: 15 amino acids. The junction had 7 bases not matched to a gene; V was cut back by 2 bases and J by 9 bases. Germline V lookup: CDR1 SGHVS, CDR2 FNYEAQ. In DNA, the CDR3 is TGTGCCAGCAGCTTAACACAGGGGCGCGGTTCACCCCTCCACTTT. It is translated as CASSLTQGRGSPLHF.

The chain carries TRBV7-9 and TRBJ1-1; TRBD1 might be the D (5 bases). Trimming pared 0 bases from V and 3 bases from J, leaving 17 bases between. The CDR3 runs to 17 residues. The germline V gene has CDR1 SEHNR and CDR2 FQNEAQ (reference sequence). CDR3 amino acids: CASSLARATPRHTEAFF. Written as DNA, the CDR3 is TGTGCCAGCAGCTTAGCCAGGGCTACTCCTCGCCACACTGAAGCTTTCTTT.

This clonotype was seen only a few times. This rearrangement joins TRBV2 to TRBJ1-5; D is unclear. Germline V CDR1 and CDR2: SNHLY, FYNNEI. This CDR3 is 17 amino acids long. V shed 3 bases and J shed 0 bases, with 15 bases lying between them. The DNA of the CDR3 is TGTGCCAGCAGTGACTCTAGGTCAAGGTTTAGCAATCAGCCCCAGCATTTT. Protein: CASSDSRSRFSNQPQHF.

The genes are TRBV6-5 and TRBJ2-1; 9 bases are shared with TRBD1. Germline V gene sequence: CDR1 MNHEY, CDR2 SVGAGI. The CDR3 is made up of 14 amino acids. Trimming cost V 5 bases and J 9 bases; bases outside gene matches: 8. CDR3 residues: CASSASQGAGEQFF. The CDR3 bases are TGTGCCAGCAGTGCATCACAGGGGGCGGGTGAGCAGTTCTTC.

The rearrangement joins TRBV27 to TRBJ1-5; D possibly corresponds to TRBD1 (6 bases). The CDR3 length is 15 residues. Per the germline V gene, CDR1 is MNHEY and CDR2 is SMNVEV (reference sequence). The ends were cut back, 0 bases at V and 4 bases at J, with 10 bases in the middle. CDR3 amino acids: CASSLSTGANQPQHF. CDR3 DNA: TGTGCCAGCAGTTTATCCACGGGGGCAAATCAGCCCCAGCATTTT.

The CDR3 coding sequence is TGTGCCAGCAGTGACGCGTATTCACCCCTCCACTTT. This codes for CASSDAYSPLHF. The genes are TRBV2 and TRBJ1-6; D not resolved. V lost 3 bases and J 8 bases, leaving 5 bases between the germline ends. This CDR3 comprises 12 residues. In germline, CDR1 is SNHLY, CDR2 FYNNEI.

This clonotype appeared many times. The chain has TRBV7-2 and TRBJ2-6; 9 bases align to TRBD1. The V gene's germline CDR1 is SGHTA and CDR2 FQGNSA. This CDR3 is 19 amino acids long. The junction had 9 bases not matched to a gene; V was cut back by 1 base and J by 2 bases. In DNA form, the CDR3 reads TGTGCCAGCAGCTTAGGAACCGGGACAGGGTTAACTGGGGCCAACGTCCTGACTTTC. Protein: CASSLGTGTGLTGANVLTF.

This clonotype was seen only a few times. The V call is TRBV20-1, the J call TRBJ2-1; D unresolved. V lost 7 bases and J lost 0, with 7 bases in between. CDR1 DFQATT and CDR2 SNEGSKA come from the germline V gene (reference sequence). There are 12 residues in the CDR3. The CDR3 nucleotides are TGCAGTGTTGCCCGCTCCTACAATGAGCAGTTCTTC. Its translation is CSVARSYNEQFF.

V is TRBV6-2 or TRBV6-3 and J is TRBJ2-1, with a possible D match to TRBD1 (5 bases). Germline V lookup: CDR1 MNHEY, CDR2 SVGEGT. This CDR3 has 12 amino acids. V lost 0 bases to trimming and J lost 9 bases, with 6 bases between them. The CDR3 bases are TGTGCCAGCAGTTACTCAGGGGTTGAGCAGTTCTTC. Translation gives CASSYSGVEQFF.

The chain joins TRBV6-1 to TRBJ2-7, with D perhaps assigned TRBD1 or TRBD2 (5 bases each). V lost 6 bases and J lost 1, with 16 bases in between. The CDR3 is 15 residues long. Germline CDR1 MNHNS, CDR2 SASEGT. The CDR3 reads CASRRRRGPSYEQYF. The CDR3 coding sequence is TGTGCCAGCAGACGTAGACGGGGCCCTTCCTACGAGCAGTACTTC.

This chain uses TRBV6-5 with TRBJ2-7; maybe TRBD2 (7 bases). Germline CDR1 MNHEY, CDR2 SVGAGI. CDR3 length: 14 amino acids. V was cut by 6 bases and J by 4 bases, with 16 bases left in between. The chain's CDR3 is CASRRGPWEYEQYF. The CDR3 bases are TGTGCCAGCAGGCGGGGGCCTTGGGAGTACGAGCAGTACTTC.

The chain employs TRBV6-8 and TRBJ1-1; 8 bases are shared with TRBD1. After removal of 2 bases from V and 3 bases from J, the junction contained 5 bases not matched to a gene. CDR1 MNHGY and CDR2 SAAAGT come from the germline V gene. The CDR3 length is 15 residues. The CDR3 sequence: CASSYRTGRDTEAFF. In nucleotides, the CDR3 is TGTGCCAGCAGTTACCGGACAGGGAGGGACACTGAAGCTTTCTTT.

This chain uses TRBV6-1 with TRBJ2-1; 10 positions agree with TRBD2. The junction had 19 bases not matched to a gene; V was cut back by 2 bases and J by 9 bases. Per germline, CDR1 MNHNS and CDR2 SASEGT. The CDR3 covers 19 residues. CDR3 in DNA: TGTGCCAGCAGTGAATCGCGGCTAGCGGGGGATCACCGCAATGTTGAGCAGTTCTTC. Translation: CASSESRLAGDHRNVEQFF.

The chain carries TRBV24-1 and TRBJ2-1, with D perhaps TRBD1 (6 bases). This CDR3 is built from 13 residues. CDR1 KGHDR and CDR2 SFDVKD come from the germline V gene. V dropped 4 bases and J dropped 5 bases, with 8 bases sitting between them. The CDR3 bases are TGTGCCACCAGTGAGGGGGCAGACAATGAGCAGTTCTTC. This codes for CATSEGADNEQFF.

The chain carries TRBV3-1 and TRBJ1-5, with D maybe TRBD1 (5 bases). Germline assignment: CDR1 LGHDT and CDR2 YNNKEL (reference sequence). With 8 bases removed from V and 3 bases from J, the gap between germline ends came to 11 bases. This CDR3 is built from 13 residues. CDR3 sequence reads: CASGGGNNQPQHF. The CDR3 DNA follows: TGTGCCAGCGGGGGAGGGAACAATCAGCCCCAGCATTTT.

This rearrangement joins TRBV7-9 to TRBJ2-5; D possibly uses TRBD1 or TRBD2 (7 bases each). Germline lookup yields CDR1 SEHNR and CDR2 FQNEAQ (reference sequence). The V end lost 5 bases, the J end lost 7 bases, and 20 bases lay between the germline ends. This CDR3 is built from 15 residues. The DNA of the CDR3 is TGTGCCAGCAGCCCGGACGGACCCAGGGGGGGGACCCAGTACTTC. This encodes CASSPDGPRGGTQYF.